This T cell receptor beta chain was profiled in a study of radiation and T cells in renal cell carcinoma. Time point given: blood 2 weeks post-SBRT. Described treatment: 15 Gy SBRT to primary tumor, nephrectomy 4 weeks later. Blood was sampled at baseline, 2 weeks and 4 weeks after SBRT. This CDR3 is built from 14 residues. Per the germline V gene, CDR1 is KGHSH and CDR2 is LQKENI. Trimming removed 8 bases at V and 8 bases at J, with 21 bases between. TCRdb's copy holds only in-frame clones and misses some; the assay was immunoSEQ multiplex PCR. This table has tens of thousands of clones, around three quarters appearing once.

The source was blood, collected from a patient whose treatment included radiotherapy and nephrectomy. The source is a man between 60 and 70 years old with renal cell carcinoma. The chain combines TRBV18 with TRBJ1-2, with a weak D call TRBD1 (6 bases). CDR3 residues: CASPDPTGRRGYTF. In DNA form, the CDR3 reads TGTGCCAGCCCGGATCCTACAGGGAGACGGGGCTACACCTTC.